Shown below are 23 T cell receptor beta chains from a single sample sequenced in a study of blood T cell repertoires in COVID-19. Produced via immunoSEQ multiplex PCR; TCRdb's table is partial and in-frame only. The sample includes 14,000 or so clones, around 83% of them seen just once. The sequenced sample was peripheral blood. These receptors were obtained from a woman aged 50 to 60 with active or convalescent COVID-19.

The chain recombines TRBV25-1 with TRBJ2-1, with TRBD2 identical over 13 bases. Trimming removed 6 bases from V and 7 bases from J; junction bases left unmatched: 3. From germline, CDR1 is MGHDK and CDR2 SYGVNS. The CDR3 covers 14 residues. The CDR3 sequence is CASRLAGGPNEQFF. DNA of the CDR3: TGTGCCAGCAGACTAGCGGGGGGGCCGAATGAGCAGTTCTTC.

The rearrangement links TRBV30 to TRBJ1-3; D gene uncertain. The V gene's germline CDR1 is GTSNPN and CDR2 SVGIG (reference sequence). The ends were cut back, 5 bases at V and 0 bases at J, with 8 bases in the middle. The CDR3 runs to 13 residues. CDR3: CAWERGSGNTIYF. The DNA of the CDR3 is TGTGCCTGGGAAAGAGGCTCTGGAAACACCATATATTTT.

V usage is TRBV19 and J usage is TRBJ2-7; 7 bases align to TRBD1. This CDR3 is 14 amino acids long. V shed 3 bases, J shed 3 bases, and the junction held 5 bases outside the gene matches. Per the germline V gene, CDR1 is LNHDA and CDR2 is SQIVND (reference sequence). Here the CDR3 DNA reads TGTGCCAGTAGTATGGAGACAGGGATCTACGAGCAGTACTTC. Residues: CASSMETGIYEQYF.

This clone was detected once. The chain carries TRBV19 and TRBJ2-2, with TRBD2 matching 9 bases. The germline CDR1 and CDR2 sequences are LNHDA and SQIVND (reference sequence). The CDR3 spans 15 residues. Trimming removed 6 bases from V and 6 bases from J; junction bases left unmatched: 8. CDR3 region: CASSPPGGGAGELFF. For the CDR3, the DNA is TGTGCCAGTAGCCCTCCTGGCGGGGGGGCCGGGGAGCTGTTTTTT.

The V gene is TRBV28, the J gene TRBJ2-7, with D perhaps matching TRBD2 (6 bases). Looked up from germline, CDR1 is MDHEN and CDR2 is SYDVKM. There are 14 residues in the CDR3. Trimming removed 5 bases from V and 3 bases from J, with 14 bases in between. The CDR3 is CASSPLATIYEQYF. Here the CDR3 DNA reads TGTGCCAGCAGTCCTCTAGCGACGATCTACGAGCAGTACTTC. The full variable domain, rest sourced from reference TRBV28 and TRBJ2-7, is DVKVTQSSRYLVKRTGEKVFLECVQDMDHENMFWYRQDPGLGLRLIYFSYDVKMKEKGDIPEGYSVSREKKERFSLILESASTNQTSMYLCASSPLATIYEQYFGPGTRLTVT.

A few counts support this clone. No DNA is shown, since the ends of the CDR3 on it are uncertain; the CDR3 is the one TCRdb lists. This chain uses TRBV19 with TRBJ2-3; whether TRBD2, the table's D call, matches the DNA was not checked. The germline gives CDR1 LNHDA, CDR2 SQIVND (reference sequence). Inclusive of both ends, the CDR3 amounts to 14 amino acids. CDR3 region: CASRSFGEGDTQYF.

The chain is built from TRBV4-2 and TRBJ1-2; D might be TRBD1 (5 bases). CDR1 is LGHNA, CDR2 YNFKEQ, per germline. The CDR3 contains 15 residues. V lost 0 bases and J 6 bases, leaving 14 bases between the germline ends. CDR3 in DNA: TGTGCCAGCAGCCAAGATGAGAAAGGGGCCCATGGCTACACCTTC. Its translation is CASSQDEKGAHGYTF.

The chain employs TRBV6-5 and TRBJ1-5, with 7 positions matching TRBD1. Germline V gene data show CDR1 as MNHEY and CDR2 as SVGAGI. V trimming: 7 bases; J trimming: 3 bases; junction bases outside the gene matches: 6. This CDR3 is 14 amino acids long. CDR3 sequence (DNA): TGTGCCAGCACTTCGGGACAGATCAATCAGCCCCAGCATTTT. Translated, it gives CASTSGQINQPQHF.

This chain joins TRBV28 and TRBJ1-2; the D gene is possibly TRBD1 (5 bases). There are 15 residues in the CDR3. Trimming took off 5 bases at V and 6 bases at J, with 19 bases between the two ends. Germline V lookup: CDR1 MDHEN, CDR2 SYDVKM. CDR3 nucleotides: TGTGCCAGCAGTCACCCGGGCAGGGACTATGATGGCTACACCTTC. It translates to CASSHPGRDYDGYTF.

This chain links TRBV21-1 with TRBJ2-6; TRBD1 was called by the table and not checked on the DNA. TRBV21-1 is tagged as a pseudogene. The length of the CDR3 is 16 residues. The CDR3 DNA is TGTGCCAGCAGCACGTGGACAGGGACTGGGGCCAACGTCCTGACTTTC. Its protein is CASSTWTGTGANVLTF.

The chain uses TRBV27 and TRBJ2-7; D is unresolved. Deletions cut 6 bases from V and 3 bases from J, with 6 bases between. The V gene's germline CDR1 is MNHEY and CDR2 SMNVEV (reference sequence). This CDR3 has 11 residues. The CDR3 nucleotides read TGTGCCAGCAGAAAGCACTACGAGCAGTACTTC. Protein sequence: CASRKHYEQYF.

The chain is built from TRBV4-2 and TRBJ1-2; D call uncertain. CDR1 is LGHNA, CDR2 YNFKEQ, per germline. V shed 1 base and J shed 4 bases, with 10 bases lying between them. This CDR3 comprises 14 residues. In DNA form, the CDR3 reads TGTGCCAGCAGCCAAGTAGAGGGCGGCTATGGCTACACCTTC. This sequence encodes CASSQVEGGYGYTF.

The rearrangement links TRBV2 to TRBJ2-1; a weak D match, TRBD2 (6 bases). Per the germline V gene, CDR1 is SNHLY and CDR2 is FYNNEI. This CDR3 is 12 amino acids long. Between the trimmed V and J ends, which lost 10 bases and 1 base, there was a span of 8 bases. This CDR3 is CAKGLSYNEQFF. CDR3 coding DNA: TGTGCCAAAGGACTATCCTACAATGAGCAGTTCTTC.

This sequence joins TRBV19 and TRBJ2-1, with unresolved D. Trimming removed 6 bases at V and 6 bases at J, with 12 bases between. Per the germline V gene, CDR1 is LNHDA and CDR2 is SQIVND (reference sequence). This CDR3 region has 13 residues. In nucleotides, the CDR3 is TGTGCCAGTAGCATCGGGTTCTTCAATGAGCAGTTCTTC. Amino acids: CASSIGFFNEQFF.

The rearrangement uses TRBV2 and TRBJ2-7, with 7 bases aligning to TRBD2. Germline V gene lookup returns CDR1 SNHLY and CDR2 FYNNEI. V dropped 7 bases and J dropped 4; count of bases not matched to a gene: 13. The CDR3 has 15 amino acids. CDR3: CASILFGGSPYEQYF. As DNA, the CDR3 is TGTGCCAGCATCCTCTTCGGCGGGAGCCCTTACGAGCAGTACTTC. Looking up the rest from reference TRBV2 and TRBJ2-7 gives the full variable domain: EPEVTQTPSHQVTQMGQEVILRCVPISNHLYFYWYRQILGQKVEFLVSFYNNEISEKSEIFDDQFSVERPDGSNFTLKIRSTKLEDSAMYFCASILFGGSPYEQYFGPGTRLTVT.

V and J are TRBV11-2 and TRBJ2-7; 8 bases are a match to TRBD1. V was pared by 7 bases and J by 5 bases, with 13 bases of the junction left unmatched. CDR1 and CDR2 (germline): SGHAT, FQNNGV. The CDR3 extends over 15 amino acids. For the CDR3, the DNA is TGTGCCAGCACCCCGCCCGACAGGGGTTTAAACGAGCAGTACTTC. Amino acid sequence: CASTPPDRGLNEQYF.

In this sample, this clone turned up a few times. V and J are TRBV10-1 and TRBJ2-2; D is undetermined. Per the germline V gene, CDR1 is WNHNN and CDR2 is SYGVQD (reference sequence). The CDR3 length is 12 residues. The ends were cut back, 6 bases at V and 1 base at J, with 3 bases in the middle. The CDR3 spells CASSQNTGELFF. CDR3 DNA: TGCGCCAGCAGCCAGAACACCGGGGAGCTGTTTTTT.

The J gene is TRBJ2-2, the V gene TRBV9; TRBD2 might be the D (6 bases). Trimming removed 0 bases from V and 0 bases from J, with 6 bases in between. Germline V gene lookup returns CDR1 SGDLS and CDR2 YYNGEE. CDR3 length: 15 residues. For the CDR3, the DNA is TGTGCCAGCAGCGTAGGGGGGGCGAACACCGGGGAGCTGTTTTTT. It yields the protein CASSVGGANTGELFF.

The rearrangement joins TRBV4-2 to TRBJ2-7, with D maybe TRBD1 (5 bases). The CDR3 runs 14 residues. Germline V gene sequence: CDR1 LGHNA, CDR2 YNFKEQ. V was pared by 4 bases and J by 5 bases, with 15 bases between. CDR3: CASSPQGLGNEQYF. The CDR3 DNA reads as TGTGCCAGCAGCCCCCAGGGCCTCGGCAACGAGCAGTACTTC.

The chain links TRBV19 to TRBJ1-2; D not certain. The germline V gene encodes CDR1 LNHDA and CDR2 SQIVND (reference sequence). Trimming left V 4 bases short and J 0 bases short, with 12 bases between. CDR3 length: 15 amino acids. The CDR3: CASSKSRSANYGYTF. The CDR3 nucleotides read TGTGCCAGTAGTAAGTCCAGGTCAGCTAACTATGGCTACACCTTC.

V usage is TRBV27 and J usage is TRBJ2-2; TRBD2 agrees at 12 bases. Trimming at V came to 8 bases and at J to 5 bases, leaving 9 bases not matched to a gene. CDR3 size: 16 residues. Germline values: CDR1 MNHEY, CDR2 SMNVEV (reference sequence). The CDR3 nucleotides are TGTGCCAGCGCCAGACTAGCGGGAGCAGGGACCGGGGAGCTGTTTTTT. Amino acids: CASARLAGAGTGELFF.

For this clone: At one of its ends the junction is not consistent with the germline gene, which may arise from a read error. The rearrangement links TRBV10-3 to TRBJ2-3; TRBD2 aligns across 16 bases. Germline CDR1 is ENHRY and CDR2 is SYGVKD. This CDR3 is built from 18 residues. The CDR3 sequence is CAVRPGLAGGPPTDTQYF. As DNA, the CDR3 is TGTGCCGTCAGACCGGGACTAGCGGGAGGGCCTCCCACAGATACGCAGTATTTT.

This chain joins TRBV6-2 or TRBV6-3 and TRBJ1-4, with D unresolved. The length of the CDR3 is 12 residues. The V end was cut by 2 bases, the J end by 8 bases, with 6 bases between. Germline V gene data show CDR1 as MNHEY and CDR2 as SVGEGT. Here the CDR3 DNA reads TGTGCCAGCAGTTACCCAGGCGAAAAACTGTTTTTT. Its protein product is CASSYPGEKLFF.